These 8 T cell receptor beta chains were all obtained from the same sample, sequenced in a study of blood T cell repertoires in COVID-19. TCRdb's table, derived via immunoSEQ multiplex PCR, lists solely in-frame clones and lacks some. This table has under 300,000 clones, about 88% appearing once. Input material: peripheral blood. The receptors stem from a woman aged 70-85 years with active or convalescent COVID-19.

This clone showed up just once. The rearrangement links TRBV24-1 to TRBJ1-2; 8 bases line up with TRBD1. Germline V gene data show CDR1 as KGHDR and CDR2 as SFDVKD. The V and J ends lost 3 bases and 7 bases, in that order; junction bases with no gene match: 3. CDR3 length: 13 residues. The CDR3 bases are TGTGCCACCAGTGATCACACAGGGGGTGGCTACACCTTC. Translating it yields CATSDHTGGGYTF.

This chain joins TRBV7-2 and TRBJ1-2, with no clear D. The V end was cut by 5 bases, the J end by 8 bases, with 18 bases between. CDR1 SGHTA and CDR2 FQGNSA come from the germline V gene. The CDR3 runs 14 residues. CDR3 amino acids: CASSGRVIGQGYTF. CDR3 nucleotide sequence: TGTGCCAGCAGCGGGAGGGTGATAGGTCAGGGCTACACCTTC. Together with reference TRBV7-2 and TRBJ1-2, the CDR3 gives the full variable domain: GAGVSQSPSNKVTEKGKDVELRCDPISGHTALYWYRQSLGQGLEFLIYFQGNSAPDKSGLPSDRFSAERTGGSVSTLTIQRTQQEDSAVYLCASSGRVIGQGYTFGSGTRLTVV.

The chain combines TRBV4-3 with TRBJ1-1, with TRBD1 matching over 9 bases. CDR1 and CDR2 from the germline V gene are LGHNA and YSLEER. CDR3 length equals 15 residues. The J segment lost 10 bases and the V segment lost 0 bases, leaving 9 bases of the junction unmatched. The CDR3 bases are TGCGCCAGCAGCCAAGATTGGGGGAGGGACAGGGTAGCTTTCTTT. This sequence encodes CASSQDWGRDRVAFF.

This clone was counted once. The chain links TRBV27 to TRBJ2-5; TRBD1 agrees at 7 bases. The germline gives CDR1 MNHEY, CDR2 SMNVEV (reference sequence). The CDR3 runs 13 residues. The V and J ends lost 4 bases and 4 bases, in that order; junction bases with no gene match: 3. This chain's CDR3 is CASSSTGVETQYF. The DNA for the CDR3 is TGTGCCAGCAGTTCCACAGGGGTAGAGACCCAGTACTTC.

This chain connects TRBV27 to TRBJ2-7; perhaps TRBD1 as D (6 bases). This CDR3 is built from 15 residues. V lost 8 bases and J 3 bases, leaving 20 bases between the germline ends. Germline lookup yields CDR1 MNHEY and CDR2 SMNVEV (reference sequence). The CDR3 here is CASANRDTVYYEQYF. The DNA for the CDR3 is TGTGCCAGCGCGAACCGGGACACGGTCTACTACGAGCAGTACTTC.

The chain combines TRBV14 with TRBJ2-3; 8 nucleotides agree with TRBD2. The junction had 8 bases not matched to a gene; V was cut back by 3 bases and J by 3 bases. Germline CDR1 reads SGHDN; CDR2 reads FVKESK. The length of the CDR3 is 16 residues. CDR3 amino acids: CASSHRGGARTDTQYF. Written as DNA, the CDR3 is TGTGCCAGCAGCCACCGGGGGGGGGCCAGGACAGATACGCAGTATTTT. Complete variable domain (other parts from reference TRBV14 and TRBJ2-3): EAGVTQFPSHSVIEKGQTVTLRCDPISGHDNLYWYRRVMGKEIKFLLHFVKESKQDESGMPNNRFLAERTGGTYSTLKVQPAELEDSGVYFCASSHRGGARTDTQYFGPGTRLTVL.

The V call is TRBV5-4, the J call TRBJ2-2, with D perhaps TRBD1 (5 bases). The V end lost 1 base, the J end lost 6 bases, and 16 bases lay between the germline ends. The CDR3 covers 16 residues. Germline V gives CDR1 SGHNT, CDR2 YYREEE (reference sequence). CDR3 region: CASSLPTGGIAGELFF. The CDR3 DNA is TGTGCCAGCAGCTTGCCAACAGGCGGTATCGCCGGGGAGCTGTTTTTT.

This rearrangement joins TRBV7-2 to TRBJ2-5, with 11 bases identical to TRBD2. The CDR3 sequence is 15 residues long. V gave up 1 base and J gave up 4 bases; unmatched junction bases: 2. The germline V gene encodes CDR1 SGHTA and CDR2 FQGNSA. The DNA for the CDR3 is TGTGCCAGCAGCTTAGAAGGGACTAGCGGAGAGACCCAGTACTTC. Translating gives CASSLEGTSGETQYF.